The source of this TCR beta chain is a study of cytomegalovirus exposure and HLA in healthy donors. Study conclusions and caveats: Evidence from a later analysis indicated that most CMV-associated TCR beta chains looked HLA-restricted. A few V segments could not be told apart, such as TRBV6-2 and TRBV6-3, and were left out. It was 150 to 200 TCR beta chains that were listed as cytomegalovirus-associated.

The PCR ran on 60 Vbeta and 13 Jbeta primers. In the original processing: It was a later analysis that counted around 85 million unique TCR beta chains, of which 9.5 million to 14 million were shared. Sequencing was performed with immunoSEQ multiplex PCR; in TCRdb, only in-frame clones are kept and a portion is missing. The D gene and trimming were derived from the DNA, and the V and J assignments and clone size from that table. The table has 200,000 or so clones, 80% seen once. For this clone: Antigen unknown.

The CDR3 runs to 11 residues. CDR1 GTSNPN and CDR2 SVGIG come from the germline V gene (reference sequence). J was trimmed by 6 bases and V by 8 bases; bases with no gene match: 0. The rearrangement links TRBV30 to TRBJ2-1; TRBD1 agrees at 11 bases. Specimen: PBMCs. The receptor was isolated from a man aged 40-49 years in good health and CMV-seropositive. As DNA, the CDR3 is TGTGCCGGGACAGGGGGCAATGAGCAGTTCTTC. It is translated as CAGTGGNEQFF.